This TCR beta chain was recorded in a study of PD-1 blockade in mismatch repair-deficient tumors. In regard to this clone: Its target is not known.

V gave up 4 bases and J gave up 0 bases, with 6 bases separating them. From germline, CDR1 is KGHSH and CDR2 LQKENI. The CDR3 is 13 residues long. Time point specified: identical roughly 10-day culture without peptide (control). Sequencing used immunoSEQ multiplex PCR; TCRdb keeps in-frame clones, though not all of them. Among some 15,000 clones, about nine tenths were seen once, and the ten largest hold more than 9.5%. Sequenced here: cells cultured in vitro, sampled from a patient treated with pembrolizumab. The sequence came from an adult with mismatch repair-deficient cancer. V gene TRBV18 combines with J gene TRBJ1-1; D is unresolved. The CDR3 is CASSQALNTEAFF. The CDR3 nucleotides read TGTGCCAGCTCACAGGCCTTGAACACTGAAGCTTTCTTT.